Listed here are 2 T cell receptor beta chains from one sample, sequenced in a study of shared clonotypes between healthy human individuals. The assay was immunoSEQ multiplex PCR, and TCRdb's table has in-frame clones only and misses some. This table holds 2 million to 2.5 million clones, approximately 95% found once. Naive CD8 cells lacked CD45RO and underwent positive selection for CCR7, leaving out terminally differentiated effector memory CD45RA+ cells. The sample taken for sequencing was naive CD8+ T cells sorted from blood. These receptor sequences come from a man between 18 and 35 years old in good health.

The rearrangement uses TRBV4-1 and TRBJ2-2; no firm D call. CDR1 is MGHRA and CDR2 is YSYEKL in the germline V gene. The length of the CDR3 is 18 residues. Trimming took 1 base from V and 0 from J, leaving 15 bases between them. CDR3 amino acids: CASSQVRVGVTNTGELFF. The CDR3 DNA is TGCGCCAGCAGCCAAGTCCGGGTGGGCGTAACGAACACCGGGGAGCTGTTTTTT.

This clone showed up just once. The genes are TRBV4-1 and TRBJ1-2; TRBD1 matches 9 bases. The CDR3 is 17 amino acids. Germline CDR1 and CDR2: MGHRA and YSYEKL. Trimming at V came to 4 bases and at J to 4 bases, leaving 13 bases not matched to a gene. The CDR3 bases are TGCGCCAGCAGCCTATCCGGGACAGGGAGTATCGGCTATGGCTACACCTTC. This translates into CASSLSGTGSIGYGYTF.